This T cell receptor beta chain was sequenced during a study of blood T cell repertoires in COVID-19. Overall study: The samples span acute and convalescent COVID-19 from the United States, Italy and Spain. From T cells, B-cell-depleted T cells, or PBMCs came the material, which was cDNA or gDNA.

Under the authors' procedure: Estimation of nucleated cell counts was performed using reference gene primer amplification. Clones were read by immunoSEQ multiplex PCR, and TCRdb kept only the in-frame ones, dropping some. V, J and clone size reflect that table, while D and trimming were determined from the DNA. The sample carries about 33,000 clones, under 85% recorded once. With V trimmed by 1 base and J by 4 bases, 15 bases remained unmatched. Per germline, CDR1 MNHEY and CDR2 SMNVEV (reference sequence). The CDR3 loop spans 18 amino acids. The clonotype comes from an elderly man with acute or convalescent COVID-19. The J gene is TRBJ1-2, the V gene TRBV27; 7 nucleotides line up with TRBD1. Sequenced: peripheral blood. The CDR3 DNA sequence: TGTGCCAGCAGTTTATACCCCCTCCAAGGGGGCAGGAGCTATGGCTACACCTTC. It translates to CASSLYPLQGGRSYGYTF.